One sample yielded the 6 T cell receptor beta chains listed below, sequenced in a study of CD8 T cells in Susac syndrome. RNA amounts of roughly 0.5 to 1 ug underwent reverse transcription with random hexamers. TCRdb recomputed calls from the immunoSEQ multiplex PCR reads with MiXCR, one row per CDR3 protein. Of some 150,000 distinct CDR3 sequences in the sample, 95% to 96% are singletons; the top ten hold approximately 0.15%. The specimen sequenced was CD8+ T cells from PBMCs. The receptors were gathered from a human donor with multiple sclerosis.

This chain connects TRBV23-1 to TRBJ2-1, with D possibly matching TRBD1 (6 bases). TRBV23-1 counts as an open reading frame of uncertain function. The CDR3 totals 13 residues. The V end was cut by 7 bases, the J end by 8 bases, with 15 bases between. CDR3 in amino acids: CASNGRGIDEQFF. CDR3 nucleotides: TGCGCCAGCAATGGCAGGGGAATCGATGAGCAGTTCTTC.

The rearrangement uses TRBV7-9 and TRBJ1-1; D is uncertain. Trimming took off 4 bases at V and 1 base at J, with 7 bases between the two ends. From germline, CDR1 is SEHNR and CDR2 FQNEAQ (reference sequence). The CDR3 covers 13 residues. The CDR3 spells CASSSTSNTEAFF. The CDR3 DNA is TGTGCCAGCAGCTCGACATCGAACACTGAAGCTTTCTTT.

This chain connects TRBV27 to TRBJ2-1, with D perhaps matching TRBD2 (6 bases). Trimming stripped 3 bases from V and 4 bases from J, with 13 bases between. Germline assignment: CDR1 MNHEY and CDR2 SMNVEV (reference sequence). The CDR3 contains 15 residues. The CDR3 region has the DNA TGTGCCAGCAGTTTTTCCGGGGGAGAATACAATGAGCAGTTCTTC. This sequence encodes CASSFSGGEYNEQFF.

J is TRBJ2-3 and V is TRBV14; D may be TRBD1 (6 bases). The germline V gene has CDR1 SGHDN and CDR2 FVKESK. V dropped 2 bases and J dropped 3 bases, with 12 bases sitting between them. This CDR3 comprises 15 residues. This chain's CDR3 is CASSQMQGTTDTQYF. CDR3 in DNA: TGTGCCAGCAGCCAAATGCAGGGGACGACAGATACGCAGTATTTT.

The J gene is TRBJ2-5, the V gene TRBV5-1, with D possibly TRBD1 on 5 matching bases. V lost 1 base to trimming and J lost 1 base, with 17 bases between them. CDR1 and CDR2 (germline): SGHRS, YFSETQ. This CDR3 has 17 amino acids. CDR3 in DNA: TGCGCCAGCAGCTTGAGTCGTGCAGGGCTTTCCCAAGAGACCCAGTACTTC. It translates to CASSLSRAGLSQETQYF.

J is TRBJ2-2 and V is TRBV9; TRBD2 matches 7 bases. CDR3 size: 19 residues. V gave up 1 base and J gave up 2 bases; unmatched junction bases: 14. CDR1 and CDR2 from the germline V gene are SGDLS and YYNGEE. CDR3 protein: CASSVNPSPSGVNTGELFF. DNA for the CDR3: TGTGCCAGCAGCGTAAATCCCAGCCCAAGCGGGGTCAACACCGGGGAGCTGTTTTTT.